This TCR beta chain was retrieved from a study of T-cell reconstitution after alpha-beta-depleted transplantation in children. The germline V gene encodes CDR1 DFQATT and CDR2 SNEGSKA (reference sequence). The CDR3 contains 14 residues. V shed 5 bases, J shed 6 bases, and the junction held 9 bases outside the gene matches. Using unique molecular identifiers, the investigators prepared the TCRbeta library. MiXCR, run by TCRdb on the PCR reads, gives a single entry per CDR3 protein. The sample holds around 380,000 distinct CDR3 sequences; 9.5% to 13% are singletons and the top ten take over 4.5%. The specimen comprised PBMCs from the stem cell graft donor, sampled from the stem cell graft. The receptor's source is a human donor who donated a stem cell graft to a child with acute myeloid leukemia. The chain joins TRBV20-1 to TRBJ2-7, with 11 nucleotides matching TRBD1. The CDR3: CSAGSGTGGFEQYF. The CDR3 DNA follows: TGCAGTGCTGGATCCGGGACAGGGGGATTCGAGCAGTACTTC.